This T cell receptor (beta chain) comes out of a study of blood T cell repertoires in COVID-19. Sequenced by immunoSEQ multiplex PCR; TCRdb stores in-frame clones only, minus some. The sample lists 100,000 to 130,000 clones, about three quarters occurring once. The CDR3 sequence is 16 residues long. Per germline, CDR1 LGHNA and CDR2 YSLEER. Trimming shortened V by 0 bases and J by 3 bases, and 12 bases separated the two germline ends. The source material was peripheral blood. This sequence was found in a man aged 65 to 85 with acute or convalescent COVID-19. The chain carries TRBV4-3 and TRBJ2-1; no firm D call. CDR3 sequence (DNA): TGCGCCAGCAGCCAAGAGAGACACCTGGGCTACAATGAGCAGTTCTTC. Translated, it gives CASSQERHLGYNEQFF.